The 29 T cell receptor beta chains below come from one sample, sequenced in a study of blood T cell repertoires in COVID-19. The repertoire was sequenced with immunoSEQ multiplex PCR; TCRdb's copy has only in-frame clones and lacks some. Found here are some 350,000 clones, approximately 92% of them singletons; the top ten hold over 0.95%. Sequencing was done on a sample of PBMCs or T cells enriched from blood (not recorded which). These receptors were taken from a man younger than 30 who had recovered from COVID-19.

J is TRBJ2-3 and V is TRBV18; maybe TRBD2 (5 bases). The germline V gene encodes CDR1 KGHSH and CDR2 LQKENI. V gave up 6 bases and J gave up 3 bases, with 13 bases separating them. The length of the CDR3 is 14 residues. The CDR3 DNA follows: TGTGCCAGCTCGTTATGGTGGGAGACAGATACGCAGTATTTT. Translated: CASSLWWETDTQYF. The whole variable domain, filled in from reference TRBV18 and TRBJ2-3, reads NAGVMQNPRHLVRRRGQEARLRCSPMKGHSHVYWYRQLPEEGLKFMVYLQKENIIDESGMPKERFSAEFPKEGPSILRIQQVVRGDSAAYFCASSLWWETDTQYFGPGTRLTVL.

V and J are TRBV9 and TRBJ1-1; 10 bases map to TRBD1. Germline V gives CDR1 SGDLS, CDR2 YYNGEE. V trimming: 4 bases; J trimming: 7 bases; junction bases outside the gene matches: 7. The CDR3 is 14 residues long. The DNA for the CDR3 is TGTGCCAGCAGCATGACGGGACAGGGGCATGAAGCTTTCTTT. This encodes CASSMTGQGHEAFF.

This clone has a handful of counts. The chain has TRBV29-1 and TRBJ2-7; the D gene is possibly TRBD1 (5 bases). The germline gives CDR1 SQVTM, CDR2 ANQGSEA. This CDR3 has 12 amino acids. Here the CDR3 reads CNFRTPTYEQYF. The CDR3 nucleotides read TGCAACTTTCGGACACCCACCTACGAGCAGTACTTC.

V is TRBV2 and J is TRBJ1-1, with D maybe TRBD1 (5 bases). This CDR3 contains 13 residues. CDR1 SNHLY and CDR2 FYNNEI come from the germline V gene. V was cut by 8 bases and J by 1 base, with 11 bases left in between. The CDR3 sequence: CASVRGTNTEAFF. CDR3 DNA: TGTGCCAGCGTGCGGGGGACGAACACTGAAGCTTTCTTT.

V gene TRBV2 combines with J gene TRBJ2-7; 9 bases fit TRBD1. Trimming took 1 base from V and 4 from J; bases not matched to a gene: 11. CDR1 is SNHLY and CDR2 is FYNNEI in the germline V gene. CDR3 length equals 17 residues. This CDR3 reads CASSEGIQGAPPYEQYF. The CDR3 DNA follows: TGTGCCAGCAGTGAAGGGATACAGGGGGCCCCTCCTTACGAGCAGTACTTC.

The V and J genes are TRBV7-9 and TRBJ1-4, with D tentatively TRBD1 (5 bases). The CDR3 is made up of 13 amino acids. The V gene's germline CDR1 is SEHNR and CDR2 FQNEAQ (reference sequence). The V and J ends lost 2 bases and 11 bases respectively, with 12 bases between them. The CDR3 coding sequence is TGTGCCAGCAGCTTATTTCGGGAGGGGAAACTGTTTTTT. Amino acid sequence: CASSLFREGKLFF.

The chain carries TRBV5-1 and TRBJ1-3; D not certain. Germline CDR1 SGHRS, CDR2 YFSETQ. The CDR3 loop spans 16 amino acids. Trimming removed 0 bases at V and 1 base at J, with 11 bases between. CDR3 region: CASSLVQIESGNTIYF. The CDR3 bases are TGCGCCAGCAGCTTGGTTCAGATCGAATCTGGAAACACCATATATTTT.

The chain uses TRBV7-2 and TRBJ1-5, with D maybe TRBD1 (5 bases). The V gene's germline CDR1 is SGHTA and CDR2 FQGNSA. With 1 base removed from V and 7 bases from J, the gap between germline ends came to 14 bases. The CDR3 covers 15 residues. The DNA of the CDR3 is TGTGCCAGCAGCTTAGGAGTCAGGGTTGGACAGCCCCAGCATTTT. Translation: CASSLGVRVGQPQHF.

This clone has a single count. CDR3 sequence reads: CASSDRQGATHNSPLHF. In nucleotides, the CDR3 is TGTGCCAGCAGCGACCGACAGGGGGCGACCCATAATTCACCCCTCCACTTT. V gene TRBV5-5 combines with J gene TRBJ1-6, with 10 bases lining up with TRBD1. V trimming: 4 bases; J trimming: 5 bases; junction bases outside the gene matches: 9. There are 17 residues in the CDR3. Germline V CDR1 and CDR2: SGHKS, YYEKEE (reference sequence). The whole variable domain, filled in from reference TRBV5-5 and TRBJ1-6, reads DAGVTQSPTHLIKTRGQQVTLRCSPISGHKSVSWYQQVLGQGPQFIFQYYEKEERGRGNFPDRFSARQFPNYSSELNVNALLLGDSALYLCASSDRQGATHNSPLHFGNGTRLTVT.

The gene calls are TRBV6-5 and TRBJ2-7; D is ambiguous. Germline V lookup: CDR1 MNHEY, CDR2 SVGAGI. CDR3 length: 12 residues. V shed 10 bases and J shed 5 bases, with 15 bases lying between them. This CDR3 reads CATRLFSDEQYF. The CDR3 DNA sequence: TGTGCCACCCGATTGTTCAGCGACGAGCAGTACTTC.

The rearrangement joins TRBV19 to TRBJ1-2; TRBD1 aligns across 10 bases. Germline CDR1 reads LNHDA; CDR2 reads SQIVND (reference sequence). Losses at the gene ends were 6 bases for V and 6 bases for J; bases not matched to a gene: 7. This CDR3 region has 14 residues. CDR3 DNA sequence: TGTGCCAGTAGGGAGACAGGGGGCGTTAATGGCTACACCTTC. It translates to CASRETGGVNGYTF.

In this sample, this clone turned up once. This chain uses TRBV10-3 with TRBJ2-4, with 10 bases lining up with TRBD2. This CDR3 is built from 18 residues. Germline V lookup: CDR1 ENHRY, CDR2 SYGVKD. Unmatched junction bases numbered 11, after V lost 0 bases and J lost 6 bases. The DNA for the CDR3 is TGTGCCATCAGTGAGTCGATGCTAGCGGGAGAGTATGGAAACATTCAGTACTTC. The encoded protein is CAISESMLAGEYGNIQYF.

The V and J genes are TRBV28 and TRBJ1-5; 9 bases line up with TRBD1. CDR3 length: 13 amino acids. V gave up 6 bases and J gave up 5 bases; unmatched junction bases: 2. Germline V lookup: CDR1 MDHEN, CDR2 SYDVKM. CDR3 residues: CASRGQGYQPQHF. The CDR3 region has the DNA TGTGCCAGCAGGGGACAGGGCTATCAGCCCCAGCATTTT. The full variable domain, with the rest looked up from reference TRBV28 and TRBJ1-5, is DVKVTQSSRYLVKRTGEKVFLECVQDMDHENMFWYRQDPGLGLRLIYFSYDVKMKEKGDIPEGYSVSREKKERFSLILESASTNQTSMYLCASRGQGYQPQHFGDGTRLSIL.

In regard to this clone: Its ends do not fully match the called genes, so a read error is possible. The chain carries TRBV2 and TRBJ2-5, with TRBD2 matching over 8 bases. This CDR3 has 12 amino acids. Germline V gene lookup returns CDR1 SNHLY and CDR2 FYNNEI. The CDR3 is CASSPGGEIQYF. CDR3 nucleotide sequence: TGTGCCAGCAGTCCCGGGGGGGAGATCCAGTACTTC.

This chain connects TRBV11-3 to TRBJ1-5, with D possibly matching TRBD1 (6 bases). The CDR3 extends over 16 amino acids. The V end was cut by 4 bases, the J end by 4 bases, with 17 bases between. Germline-derived CDR1 and CDR2 are SGHNT and YENEEA. The CDR3 nucleotides read TGTGCCAGCAGCTCTTATCCGGGACACATTAATCAGCCCCAGCATTTT. This translates into CASSSYPGHINQPQHF.

The chain couples TRBV25-1 to TRBJ1-6, with D perhaps TRBD1 (5 bases). Germline CDR1 MGHDK, CDR2 SYGVNS. Trimming stripped 7 bases from V and 7 bases from J, with 11 bases between. The CDR3 contains 13 residues. The CDR3 nucleotides are TGTGCCAGCACAGGGAATGAAAATTCACCCCTCCACTTT. Encoded protein: CASTGNENSPLHF.

The chain joins TRBV19 to TRBJ1-5, with 7 bases fitting TRBD1. J was trimmed by 11 bases and V by 5 bases; bases with no gene match: 12. The V gene's germline CDR1 is LNHDA and CDR2 SQIVND (reference sequence). The CDR3 totals 14 residues. CDR3 sequence reads: CASSSGQISAAQHF. CDR3 DNA sequence: TGTGCCAGTAGTTCGGGACAGATATCAGCGGCCCAGCATTTT.

This chain connects TRBV24-1 to TRBJ2-2; 11 bases fit TRBD1. CDR3 size: 16 residues. With V trimmed by 4 bases and J by 5 bases, 5 bases remained unmatched. Germline V gene lookup returns CDR1 KGHDR and CDR2 SFDVKD. The CDR3 DNA reads TGTGCCACCAGTGACCGGACAGGGGGCAGGACCGGGGAGCTGTTTTTT. Amino acid sequence: CATSDRTGGRTGELFF.

The genes are TRBV9 and TRBJ1-1, with D possibly TRBD1 on 6 matching bases. CDR3 length: 14 amino acids. CDR1 and CDR2 (germline): SGDLS, YYNGEE. V was shortened by 4 bases and J by 4 bases, with 14 bases between the two germline ends. The CDR3 bases are TGTGCCAGCAGCAGAGGAGGGGGGGGCACTGAAGCTTTCTTT. It codes for CASSRGGGGTEAFF.

The J gene is TRBJ2-3, the V gene TRBV5-4; D uncertain. The CDR3 runs 12 residues. The V end lost 3 bases, the J end lost 4 bases, and 6 bases lay between the germline ends. From germline, CDR1 is SGHNT and CDR2 YYREEE (reference sequence). CDR3 coding DNA: TGTGCCAGCAGCTCCGACTCAGATACGCAGTATTTT. It yields the protein CASSSDSDTQYF.

The rearrangement uses TRBV4-1 and TRBJ2-4; 11 bases match TRBD2. This CDR3 comprises 19 residues. Germline-derived CDR1 and CDR2 are MGHRA and YSYEKL. V trimming: 1 base; J trimming: 1 base; junction bases outside the gene matches: 9. CDR3 nucleotide sequence: TGCGCCAGCAGCCAAGGAGGACTAGCGGGTGTCTTCGCCAAAAACATTCAGTACTTC. The encoded protein is CASSQGGLAGVFAKNIQYF.

This clone was observed once. This chain joins TRBV6-5 and TRBJ1-2, with TRBD1 identical over 8 bases. The trim removed 7 bases at V and 3 bases at J, leaving 7 bases unmatched. This CDR3 has 14 amino acids. CDR1 is MNHEY, CDR2 SVGAGI, per germline. Here the CDR3 reads CASNPDRVHYGYTF. The CDR3 nucleotides read TGTGCCAGCAACCCGGACAGGGTTCACTATGGCTACACCTTC.

The rearrangement joins TRBV19 to TRBJ1-2; tentatively, D is TRBD1 (5 bases). The CDR3 extends over 14 amino acids. Germline CDR1 LNHDA, CDR2 SQIVND (reference sequence). The ends were cut back, 3 bases at V and 0 bases at J, with 8 bases in the middle. As DNA, the CDR3 is TGTGCCAGTAGTATGGACACCACTAACTATGGCTACACCTTC. Translating gives CASSMDTTNYGYTF.

In its sample, this clone was seen once. The rearrangement joins TRBV10-3 to TRBJ2-7; the D gene is possibly TRBD1 (6 bases). V lost 3 bases, J lost 5 bases, and 11 bases lay in between. CDR3 length: 13 amino acids. The germline V gene encodes CDR1 ENHRY and CDR2 SYGVKD. The CDR3 loop is CAISEGGSDEQYF. The CDR3 DNA reads TGTGCCATCAGTGAAGGGGGATCGGACGAGCAGTACTTC.

Concerning this clone: This CDR3 is also generated by other DNA sequences in the sample. This rearrangement joins TRBV3-1 (or the pseudogene TRBV3-2) to TRBJ1-2; the match to TRBD1 covers 8 bases. V lost 4 bases and J lost 8; bases outside the gene matches: 3. CDR3 length: 12 amino acids. Germline V lookup: CDR1 LGHDT, CDR2 YNNKEL (reference sequence). The CDR3, as DNA: TGTGCCAGCAGCCCTGGACAGGGCGGCTACACCTTC. Its protein product is CASSPGQGGYTF.

This sequence joins TRBV6-5 and TRBJ1-1; D is uncertain. The CDR3 contains 13 residues. The germline gives CDR1 MNHEY, CDR2 SVGAGI. The V gene lost 2 bases and the J gene lost 4 bases, with 8 bases spanning the gap. CDR3 protein: CASSYLGSTEAFF. Here the CDR3 DNA reads TGTGCCAGCAGTTACCTGGGCAGCACTGAAGCTTTCTTT.

The chain has TRBV21-1 and TRBJ2-7; the table calls TRBD2, which could not be checked here. TRBV21-1 is noted as a pseudogene. The CDR3 is 13 residues long. CDR3 nucleotides: TGTGCCAGCAGCGCCAAGAAGGGAGGGGAGCAGTACTTC. The encoded protein is CASSAKKGGEQYF.

The rearrangement links TRBV25-1 to TRBJ1-2; D gene uncertain. There are 14 residues in the CDR3. V lost 3 bases to trimming and J lost 2 bases, with 10 bases between them. Germline V gene lookup returns CDR1 MGHDK and CDR2 SYGVNS. This CDR3 reads CASSDLTDNYGYTF. DNA for the CDR3: TGTGCCAGCAGTGATCTCACAGACAACTATGGCTACACCTTC.

V is TRBV3-1 (or the pseudogene TRBV3-2) and J is TRBJ1-2; 11 bases align to TRBD1. V lost 5 bases and J lost 5; bases outside the gene matches: 4. The germline gives CDR1 LGHDT, CDR2 YNNKEL (reference sequence). CDR3 size: 14 residues. The CDR3 DNA follows: TGTGCCAGCAGCTTAGGGACAGGGGGATATGGCTACACCTTC. It yields the protein CASSLGTGGYGYTF.